This T cell receptor (beta chain) was sequenced for a study of shared clonotypes between healthy human individuals. The repertoire was sequenced with immunoSEQ multiplex PCR; TCRdb's copy has only in-frame clones and lacks some. This sample carries 450,000 to 500,000 clones, about three quarters of them seen once, and the ten largest clones take approximately 12%. The CDR3 is 15 residues long. Trimming took 3 bases from V and 7 from J; bases not matched to a gene: 2. CDR1 is LNHDA, CDR2 SQIVND, per germline (reference sequence). The genes are TRBV19 and TRBJ2-1, with TRBD2 matching over 14 bases. The sequence was collected from a woman aged 40 to 50 in good health. Some clones in this sample may be carry-over from other donors' samples. The sequenced material came from PBMCs. Here the CDR3 reads CASSMGTSGSNEQFF. DNA for the CDR3: TGTGCCAGTAGTATGGGGACTAGCGGGAGTAATGAGCAGTTCTTC.